What follows are 7 T cell receptor beta chains derived from one specimen sequenced in a study of T cell responses to AZD1222 COVID-19 vaccine. Libraries were prepared by immunoSEQ multiplex PCR; TCRdb keeps only in-frame clonotypes and omits some of them. The top ten hold about 4.1% of the sample, which has 100,000 to 150,000 clones, 90% seen once. The material was peripheral blood, obtained on day 0 of MenACWY control vaccination. These receptors came from an adult in good health.

V usage is TRBV13 and J usage is TRBJ2-3; D is unresolved. Germline lookup yields CDR1 PRHDT and CDR2 FYEKMQ (reference sequence). The CDR3 loop spans 11 amino acids. Trimming removed 4 bases at V and 5 bases at J, with 4 bases between. The DNA for the CDR3 is TGTGCCAGCAGCTCCCGAGATACGCAGTATTTT. It yields the protein CASSSRDTQYF. The variable domain in full, with the rest retrieved from reference TRBV13 and TRBJ2-3, is AAGVIQSPRHLIKEKRETATLKCYPIPRHDTVYWYQQGPGQDPQFLISFYEKMQSDKGSIPDRFSAQQFSDYHSELNMSSLELGDSALYFCASSSRDTQYFGPGTRLTVL.

The chain joins TRBV27 to TRBJ1-2; the D is unclear. CDR1 and CDR2 (germline): MNHEY, SMNVEV (reference sequence). The CDR3 is made up of 13 amino acids. V was cut by 5 bases and J by 4 bases, with 11 bases left in between. This chain's CDR3 is CASSPQWSYGYTF. The DNA for the CDR3 is TGTGCCAGCAGTCCCCAGTGGAGCTATGGCTACACCTTC.

The table lists this clone with a few counts. The V and J genes are TRBV3-1 (or the pseudogene TRBV3-2) and TRBJ2-2; 13 nucleotides align to TRBD2. The CDR3 consists of 19 residues. The V gene end was trimmed by 1 base and the J gene end by 7 bases; junction bases not matched to a gene: 12. Germline V gene lookup returns CDR1 LGHDT and CDR2 YNNKEL (reference sequence). The CDR3 spells CASSQVTRTSGRVNGELFF. The CDR3 coding sequence is TGTGCCAGCAGCCAAGTTACCCGGACTAGCGGGAGAGTTAACGGGGAGCTGTTTTTT.

The rearrangement joins TRBV24-1 to TRBJ2-1; D perhaps matches TRBD1 (5 bases). The V gene lost 4 bases and the J gene lost 9 bases, with 15 bases spanning the gap. There are 14 residues in the CDR3. Germline CDR1 and CDR2: KGHDR and SFDVKD. Here the CDR3 DNA reads TGTGCCACCAGTGACCCAACTCAGGGATTTGAGCAGTTCTTC. This sequence encodes CATSDPTQGFEQFF.

The chain combines TRBV13 with TRBJ2-7, with a possible D match to TRBD1 (6 bases). The V gene's germline CDR1 is PRHDT and CDR2 FYEKMQ (reference sequence). The CDR3 consists of 14 residues. Trimming took off 0 bases at V and 1 base at J, with 7 bases between the two ends. CDR3 DNA: TGTGCCAGCAGCTTAGGCGGACAGTCCTACGAGCAGTACGTC. Translating gives CASSLGGQSYEQYV.

The CDR3 region is CASSVKGLAGGNEQYV. The CDR3 region has the DNA TGTGCCAGCAGTGTTAAGGGACTAGCGGGGGGGAACGAGCAGTACGTC. The rearrangement links TRBV2 to TRBJ2-7; 16 nucleotides align to TRBD2. The ends lost 4 bases at V and 5 bases at J; junction bases unmatched: 5. The germline V gene has CDR1 SNHLY and CDR2 FYNNEI. CDR3 length: 16 residues.

The rearrangement uses TRBV20-1 and TRBJ2-1, with D unclear. This CDR3 has 10 amino acids. From germline, CDR1 is DFQATT and CDR2 SNEGSKA (reference sequence). Between the trimmed V and J ends, which lost 6 bases and 10 bases, there was a span of 10 bases. Here the CDR3 DNA reads TGCAGTGCCCGAAGGACGGAGCAGTTCTTC. Translation: CSARRTEQFF.